This T cell receptor (beta chain) stems from a study of cytomegalovirus exposure and HLA in healthy donors. Whole-study findings and limits: There were several of the most significant clusters that appeared linked to common viral pathogens in a later analysis. Analyses of presence/absence relied on an assumption of roughly uniform sequencing depth across donors. Reported results showed that the classifier diagnosed cytomegalovirus status with high specificity and sensitivity.

Germline CDR1 reads MNHNS; CDR2 reads SASEGT. Trimming removed 3 bases from V and 7 bases from J; junction bases left unmatched: 8. The length of the CDR3 is 15 residues. Primers: 60 Vbeta forward and 13 Jbeta reverse. Original processing notes: A follow-up analysis tallied tens of millions of unique TCR beta chains, some 9.9 million shared. Measured with immunoSEQ multiplex PCR; TCRdb has only the in-frame clones, and not every one. The D gene and trimming were derived from the DNA, and the V and J assignments and clone size from that table. The table shows approximately 35,000 clones, with 55% to 80% occurring only once. For this clone: Its antigen is unidentified.

This sequence joins TRBV6-1 and TRBJ2-3, with TRBD2 identical over 9 bases. This receptor was obtained from a man aged 40-55 years in good health and CMV-seropositive. Sequenced input: PBMCs. The CDR3 region has the DNA TGTGCCAGCAGTGATGCTAGCGGGGAAGGAAATACGCAGTATTTT. Translation gives CASSDASGEGNTQYF.